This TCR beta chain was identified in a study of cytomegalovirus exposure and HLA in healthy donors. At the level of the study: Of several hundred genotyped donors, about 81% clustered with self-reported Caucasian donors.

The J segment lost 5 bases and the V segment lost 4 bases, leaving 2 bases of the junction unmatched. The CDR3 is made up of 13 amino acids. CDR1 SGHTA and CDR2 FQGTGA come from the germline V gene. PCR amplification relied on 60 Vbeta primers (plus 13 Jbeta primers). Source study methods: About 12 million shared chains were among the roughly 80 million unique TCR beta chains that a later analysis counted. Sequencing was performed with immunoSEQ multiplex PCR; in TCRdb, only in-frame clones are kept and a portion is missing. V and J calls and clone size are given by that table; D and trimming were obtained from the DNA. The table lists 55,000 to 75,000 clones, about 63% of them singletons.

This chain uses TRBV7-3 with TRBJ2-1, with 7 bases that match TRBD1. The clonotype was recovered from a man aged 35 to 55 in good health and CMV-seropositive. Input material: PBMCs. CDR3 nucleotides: TGTGCCAGCAGCTCGGGACAGCACAATGAGCAGTTCTTC. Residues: CASSSGQHNEQFF.